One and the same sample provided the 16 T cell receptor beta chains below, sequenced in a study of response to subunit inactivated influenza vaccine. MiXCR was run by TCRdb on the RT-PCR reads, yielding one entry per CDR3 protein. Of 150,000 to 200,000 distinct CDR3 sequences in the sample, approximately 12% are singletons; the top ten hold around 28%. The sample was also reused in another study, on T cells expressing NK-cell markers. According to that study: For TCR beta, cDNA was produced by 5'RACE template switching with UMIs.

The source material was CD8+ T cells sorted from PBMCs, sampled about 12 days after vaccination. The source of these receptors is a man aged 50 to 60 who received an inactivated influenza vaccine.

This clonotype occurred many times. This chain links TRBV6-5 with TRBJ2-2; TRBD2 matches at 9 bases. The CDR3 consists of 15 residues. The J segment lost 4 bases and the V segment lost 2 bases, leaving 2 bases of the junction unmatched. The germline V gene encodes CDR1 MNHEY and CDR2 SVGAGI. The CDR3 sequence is CASSYAGGSTGELFF. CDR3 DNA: TGTGCCAGCAGTTACGCGGGAGGGAGCACCGGGGAGCTGTTTTTT.

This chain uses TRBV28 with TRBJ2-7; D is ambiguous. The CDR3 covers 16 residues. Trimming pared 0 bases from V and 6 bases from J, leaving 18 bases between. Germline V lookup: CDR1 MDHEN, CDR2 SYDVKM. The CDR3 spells CASSLCGPSGPCEQYF. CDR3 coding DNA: TGTGCCAGCAGTTTATGCGGGCCGTCAGGACCCTGCGAGCAGTACTTC.

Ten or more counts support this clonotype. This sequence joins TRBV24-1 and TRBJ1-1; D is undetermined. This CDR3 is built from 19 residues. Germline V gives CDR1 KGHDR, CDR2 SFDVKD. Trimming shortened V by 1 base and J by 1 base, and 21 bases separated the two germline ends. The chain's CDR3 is CATSDFCRGQTSTNTEAFF. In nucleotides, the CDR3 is TGTGCCACCAGTGATTTTTGTCGTGGGCAGACAAGCACGAACACTGAAGCTTTCTTT.

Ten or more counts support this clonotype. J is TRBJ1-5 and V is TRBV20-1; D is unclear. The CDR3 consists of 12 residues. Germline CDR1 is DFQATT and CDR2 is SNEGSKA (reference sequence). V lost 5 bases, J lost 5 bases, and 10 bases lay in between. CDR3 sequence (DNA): TGCAGTGCTTCCTACGAATATCAGCCCCAGCATTTT. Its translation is CSASYEYQPQHF.

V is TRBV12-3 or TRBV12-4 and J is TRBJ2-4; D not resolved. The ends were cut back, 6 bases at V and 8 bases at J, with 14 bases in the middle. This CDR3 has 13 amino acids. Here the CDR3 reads CASSWALRDIQYF. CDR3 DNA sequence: TGTGCCAGCAGCTGGGCCCTTAGGGACATTCAGTACTTC.

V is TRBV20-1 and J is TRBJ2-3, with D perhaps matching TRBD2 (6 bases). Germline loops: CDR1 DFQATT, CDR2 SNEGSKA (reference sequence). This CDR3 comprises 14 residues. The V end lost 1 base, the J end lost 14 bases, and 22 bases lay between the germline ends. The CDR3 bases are TGCAGTGCTAGAGGAATCGGGGGAGAGACCATCGGGTATTTT. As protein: CSARGIGGETIGYF.

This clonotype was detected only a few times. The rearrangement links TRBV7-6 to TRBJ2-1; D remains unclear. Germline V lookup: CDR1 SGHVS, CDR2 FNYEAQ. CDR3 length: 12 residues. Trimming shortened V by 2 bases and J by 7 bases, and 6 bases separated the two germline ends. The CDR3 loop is CASSLNLNEQFF. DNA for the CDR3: TGTGCCAGCAGCTTAAATTTGAATGAGCAGTTCTTC.

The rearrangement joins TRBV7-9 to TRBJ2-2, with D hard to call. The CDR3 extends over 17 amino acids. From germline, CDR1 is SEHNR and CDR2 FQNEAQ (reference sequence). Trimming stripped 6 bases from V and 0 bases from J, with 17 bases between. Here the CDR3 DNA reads TGTGCCAGCAGTACTCCCTATACACAGCCGAACACCGGGGAGCTGTTTTTT. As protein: CASSTPYTQPNTGELFF.

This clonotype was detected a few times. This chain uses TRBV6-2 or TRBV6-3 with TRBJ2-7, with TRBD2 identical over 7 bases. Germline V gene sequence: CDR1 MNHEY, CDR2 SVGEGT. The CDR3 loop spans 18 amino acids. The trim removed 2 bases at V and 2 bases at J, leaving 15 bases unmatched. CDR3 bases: TGTGCCAGCAGTTACCCGCCATCAACAGCGGGACCGCCCTACGAGCAGTACTTC. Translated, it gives CASSYPPSTAGPPYEQYF.

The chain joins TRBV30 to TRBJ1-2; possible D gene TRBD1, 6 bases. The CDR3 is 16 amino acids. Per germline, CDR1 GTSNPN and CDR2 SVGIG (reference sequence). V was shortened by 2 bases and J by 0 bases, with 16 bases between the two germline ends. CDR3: CAWSITPGHPNYGYTF. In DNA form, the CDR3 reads TGTGCCTGGAGTATTACCCCGGGACACCCTAACTATGGCTACACCTTC.

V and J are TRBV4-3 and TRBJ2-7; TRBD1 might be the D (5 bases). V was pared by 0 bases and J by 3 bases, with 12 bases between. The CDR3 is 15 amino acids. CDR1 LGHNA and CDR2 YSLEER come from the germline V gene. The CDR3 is CASSQDYDSHYEQYF. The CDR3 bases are TGCGCCAGCAGCCAAGATTATGACAGCCACTACGAGCAGTACTTC.

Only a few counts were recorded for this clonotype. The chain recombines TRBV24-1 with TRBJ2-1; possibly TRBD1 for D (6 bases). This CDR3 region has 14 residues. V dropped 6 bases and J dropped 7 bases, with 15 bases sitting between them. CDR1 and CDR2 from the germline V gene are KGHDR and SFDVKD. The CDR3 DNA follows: TGTGCCACCAGTCCCCCCGAAGGGGGTAATGAGCAGTTCTTC. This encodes CATSPPEGGNEQFF.

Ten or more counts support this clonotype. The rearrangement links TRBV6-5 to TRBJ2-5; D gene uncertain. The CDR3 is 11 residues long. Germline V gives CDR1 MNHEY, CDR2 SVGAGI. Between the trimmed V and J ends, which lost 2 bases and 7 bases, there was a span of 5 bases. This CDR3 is CASSYAWTQYF. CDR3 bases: TGTGCCAGCAGTTACGCCTGGACCCAGTACTTC.

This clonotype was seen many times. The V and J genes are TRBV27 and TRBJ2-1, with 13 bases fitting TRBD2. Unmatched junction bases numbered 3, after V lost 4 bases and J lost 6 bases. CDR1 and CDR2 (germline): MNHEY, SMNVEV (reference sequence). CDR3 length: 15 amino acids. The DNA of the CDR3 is TGTGCCAGCAGTTCCGGGACTAGCGGGGTCAATGAGCAGTTCTTC. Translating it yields CASSSGTSGVNEQFF.

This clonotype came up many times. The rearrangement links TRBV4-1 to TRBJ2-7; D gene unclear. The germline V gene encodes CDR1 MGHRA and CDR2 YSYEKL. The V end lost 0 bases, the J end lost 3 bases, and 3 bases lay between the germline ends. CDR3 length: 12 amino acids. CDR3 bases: TGCGCCAGCAGCCAAGACGGCTACGAGCAGTACTTC. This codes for CASSQDGYEQYF.

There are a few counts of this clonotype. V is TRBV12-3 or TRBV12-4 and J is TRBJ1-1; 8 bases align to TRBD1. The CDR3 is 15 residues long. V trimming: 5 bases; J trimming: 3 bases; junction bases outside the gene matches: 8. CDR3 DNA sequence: TGTGCCAGCAGTCCTCACCAGGGGGCGGACACTGAAGCTTTCTTT. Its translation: CASSPHQGADTEAFF.